Presented here are 20 T cell receptor beta chains from one specimen sequenced in a study of T cell repertoires in cytomegalovirus infection. One entry per CDR3 protein results from TCRdb running MiXCR on the reads. The table has some 700,000 distinct CDR3 sequences, approximately 34% seen once. Sequenced: PBMCs. These receptors were obtained from a human donor in good health (CMV status not recorded). Some clones in this sample may be carry-over from other donors' samples.

This clonotype was seen a handful of times. CDR3 DNA: TGTGCCAGCAGCTTTTCGGAGGGCGAGCAGTACTTC. Encoded protein: CASSFSEGEQYF. The rearrangement joins TRBV11-1 to TRBJ2-7; possible D gene TRBD2, 6 bases. Germline V gene lookup returns CDR1 SGHAT and CDR2 FQDESV (reference sequence). V lost 3 bases to trimming and J lost 6 bases, with 9 bases between them. The CDR3 has 12 amino acids.

This sequence joins TRBV10-3 and TRBJ2-2; tentatively, D is TRBD2 (6 bases). The CDR3 is 14 amino acids. The V end lost 10 bases, the J end lost 1 base, and 13 bases lay between the germline ends. Germline CDR1 and CDR2: ENHRY and SYGVKD. The CDR3 loop reads CASRLRENTGELFF. The CDR3 nucleotides read TGTGCCAGCCGCCTGCGGGAGAACACCGGGGAGCTGTTTTTT.

A remark on this clonotype: Being one base from a much bigger clone, this may be a read error. The V and J genes are TRBV7-9 and TRBJ1-2; 12 bases map to TRBD1. This CDR3 has 17 residues. The germline CDR1 and CDR2 sequences are SEHNR and FQNEAQ (reference sequence). The J segment lost 3 bases and the V segment lost 0 bases, leaving 5 bases of the junction unmatched. In DNA form, the CDR3 reads TGTGCCAGCAGCTTAGCGGGGGACAGGGGGCATTACTATGGCTACACCTTC. Its protein product is CASSLAGDRGHYYGYTF.

The chain joins TRBV28 to TRBJ1-4; unclear D gene. CDR3 length: 12 residues. The germline V and J ends were trimmed by 6 bases and 7 bases, with 9 bases remaining between them. Germline V lookup: CDR1 MDHEN, CDR2 SYDVKM. In DNA form, the CDR3 reads TGTGCCAGCAGGATCAGGAGTGAAAAACTGTTTTTT. Translating gives CASRIRSEKLFF.

The rearrangement uses TRBV12-3 or TRBV12-4 and TRBJ1-1; a weak D match, TRBD1 (6 bases). Trimming pared 2 bases from V and 5 bases from J, leaving 9 bases between. This CDR3 comprises 13 residues. The CDR3 DNA reads as TGTGCCAGCAGTTTATCAGGGGCGACTGAAGCTTTCTTT. Its protein product is CASSLSGATEAFF.

A word on this clonotype: This could be a read error, since a much larger clone is one nucleotide away. Because the CDR3 is missing its conserved closing phenylalanine or tryptophan, this is likely a read error. J is TRBJ2-7 and V is TRBV7-6; D gene ambiguous. V was clipped by 0 bases and J by 6 bases, with 9 bases between them. This CDR3 is 13 amino acids long. In germline, CDR1 is SGHVS, CDR2 FNYEAQ. The CDR3 reads CASSLAIGVEQYL. The CDR3, as DNA: TGTGCCAGCAGCTTAGCGATTGGAGTCGAGCAGTACTTA.

A few counts support this clonotype. The chain couples TRBV29-1 to TRBJ1-2, with 7 bases fitting TRBD1. The CDR3 has 14 amino acids. CDR1 is SQVTM, CDR2 ANQGSEA, per germline. Trimming removed 6 bases from V and 0 bases from J; junction bases left unmatched: 7. CDR3 sequence reads: CSVDPDRANYGYTF. The CDR3 DNA reads as TGCAGCGTGGATCCCGACAGGGCTAACTATGGCTACACCTTC.

As concerns this clonotype: A single base separates this from a much larger clone, so it may be a read error. For the CDR3, the DNA is TGTGCCAGCAGCTTAGGACTAACGGGAGAGGGAATCTACGAGCAGTACTTC. This codes for CASSLGLTGEGIYEQYF. This rearrangement joins TRBV11-3 to TRBJ2-7, with TRBD2 as a possible D gene (6 bases). From germline, CDR1 is SGHNT and CDR2 YENEEA. Trimming cost V 1 base and J 3 bases, with 19 bases left between them. The CDR3 is 17 residues long.

The rearrangement uses TRBV19 and TRBJ2-3; 10 bases match TRBD1. With 5 bases clipped from V and 3 bases from J, the junction kept 5 bases outside the gene matches. The CDR3 extends over 15 amino acids. Germline values: CDR1 LNHDA, CDR2 SQIVND (reference sequence). For the CDR3, the DNA is TGTGCCAGTAGTCATCGGGACAGGGGAACAGATACGCAGTATTTT. Its protein is CASSHRDRGTDTQYF.

The chain links TRBV12-3 or TRBV12-4 to TRBJ1-1; D is unresolved. The CDR3 length is 14 residues. V dropped 1 base and J dropped 4 bases, with 10 bases sitting between them. The CDR3 protein is CASSLVPTGTEAFF. For the CDR3, the DNA is TGTGCCAGCAGTTTAGTCCCCACGGGCACTGAAGCTTTCTTT.

The chain is built from TRBV6-8 and TRBJ2-2; D gene uncertain. Germline values: CDR1 MNHGY, CDR2 SAAAGT. The length of the CDR3 is 13 residues. The ends were cut back, 9 bases at V and 3 bases at J, with 11 bases in the middle. CDR3 coding DNA: TGTGCCAGAGGGCTCCGAGACACCGGGGAGCTGTTTTTT. Protein: CARGLRDTGELFF.

This clonotype occurred once. V usage is TRBV19 and J usage is TRBJ1-5; D gene ambiguous. Trimming took 5 bases from V and 7 from J, leaving 12 bases between them. The CDR3 length is 13 residues. Germline values: CDR1 LNHDA, CDR2 SQIVND (reference sequence). CDR3 nucleotide sequence: TGTGCCAGTAGTGTTTCCCAAGAGCAGCCCCAGCATTTT. It translates to CASSVSQEQPQHF.

This clonotype was counted many times. The J gene is TRBJ1-1, the V gene TRBV7-9; D may be TRBD1 (5 bases). Trimming took 6 bases from V and 1 from J, leaving 9 bases between them. This CDR3 has 13 residues. Germline-derived CDR1 and CDR2 are SEHNR and FQNEAQ (reference sequence). The CDR3 region is CASSSTENTEAFF. CDR3 nucleotides: TGTGCCAGCAGTTCGACAGAGAACACTGAAGCTTTCTTT.

The chain employs TRBV14 and TRBJ2-2; D ambiguous. Germline V gene lookup returns CDR1 SGHDN and CDR2 FVKESK. V was trimmed by 1 base and J by 1 base, leaving 7 bases between them. The CDR3 covers 15 residues. The CDR3 sequence is CASSQVMGNTGELFF. For the CDR3, the DNA is TGTGCCAGCAGCCAAGTAATGGGGAACACCGGGGAGCTGTTTTTT.

V gene TRBV20-1 combines with J gene TRBJ2-5; 8 bases are shared with TRBD2. The CDR3 is made up of 16 amino acids. Germline CDR1 DFQATT, CDR2 SNEGSKA (reference sequence). The junction had 6 bases not matched to a gene; V was cut back by 0 bases and J by 0 bases. In nucleotides, the CDR3 is TGCAGTGCTAGAGATTTTAGCGGGACATACCAAGAGACCCAGTACTTC. It codes for CSARDFSGTYQETQYF.

DNA of the CDR3: TGCAGTGCTAGAGGACAGGGTGTAAAAGCTAACTATGGCTACACCTTC. Amino acid sequence: CSARGQGVKANYGYTF. The gene calls are TRBV20-1 and TRBJ1-2, with TRBD1 identical over 7 bases. V trimming: 1 base; J trimming: 0 bases; junction bases outside the gene matches: 8. This CDR3 is 16 amino acids long. Germline lookup yields CDR1 DFQATT and CDR2 SNEGSKA (reference sequence).

The chain recombines TRBV4-2 with TRBJ2-3; D is unresolved. The CDR3 is 14 amino acids. Deletions cut 4 bases from V and 2 bases from J, with 10 bases between. CDR1 LGHNA and CDR2 YNFKEQ come from the germline V gene. CDR3 nucleotide sequence: TGTGCCAGCAGCCTTCCACAAACCACAGATACGCAGTATTTT. Protein product: CASSLPQTTDTQYF.

The rearrangement links TRBV4-1 to TRBJ1-6, with D perhaps TRBD1 (5 bases). The CDR3 is 15 amino acids. Germline CDR1 is MGHRA and CDR2 is YSYEKL. The ends were cut back, 4 bases at V and 5 bases at J, with 12 bases in the middle. The CDR3 DNA reads TGCGCCAGCAGCCTTTCCGGGACGGATAATTCACCCCTCCACTTT. This codes for CASSLSGTDNSPLHF.

The chain joins TRBV5-1 to TRBJ2-4, with 7 bases matching TRBD1. CDR3 length: 15 amino acids. The germline V gene has CDR1 SGHRS and CDR2 YFSETQ. The ends lost 0 bases at V and 8 bases at J; junction bases unmatched: 8. The CDR3 DNA follows: TGCGCCAGCAGCTTGGGGACAGGAGGCGCGGACATTCAGTACTTC. As protein: CASSLGTGGADIQYF.

This clonotype was seen more than once but under ten times. The rearrangement uses TRBV28 and TRBJ2-7, with 9 bases aligning to TRBD2. CDR3 size: 14 residues. The ends lost 5 bases at V and 3 bases at J; junction bases unmatched: 5. Per the germline V gene, CDR1 is MDHEN and CDR2 is SYDVKM. CDR3 coding DNA: TGTGCCAGCAGTCTTAGCGGGAGCCTCTACGAGCAGTACTTC. It codes for CASSLSGSLYEQYF.